This T cell receptor beta chain was recorded in a study of molecular identifiers for immune sequencing clone quantification. About the study: In replicates, RNA from around 18,000 or 91,000 naive CD8 cells was divided five ways and four parts were sequenced.

In its sample, this clonotype was seen many times. In TCRdb, the PCR reads were re-called with MiXCR into one record per CDR3 protein. The table lists about 640,000 distinct CDR3 sequences, 20% of them singletons. The CDR3 extends over 13 amino acids. V lost 0 bases and J lost 7, with 10 bases in between. Per the germline V gene, CDR1 is DFQATT and CDR2 is SNEGSKA (reference sequence). The chain carries TRBV20-1 and TRBJ1-5; TRBD1 is a possible D gene (5 bases). The sequenced material came from naive CD8+ T cells from blood, with Jurkat cell RNA spiked in. The subset is: FACS-sorted CD8+CD4-CCR7+CD45RA+ naive T cells. This TCR was recovered from a human donor in good health. Some libraries in this study had Jurkat cell RNA spiked in. CDR3: CSAREGVGQPQHF. CDR3 in DNA: TGCAGTGCTAGAGAGGGGGTAGGGCAGCCCCAGCATTTT.